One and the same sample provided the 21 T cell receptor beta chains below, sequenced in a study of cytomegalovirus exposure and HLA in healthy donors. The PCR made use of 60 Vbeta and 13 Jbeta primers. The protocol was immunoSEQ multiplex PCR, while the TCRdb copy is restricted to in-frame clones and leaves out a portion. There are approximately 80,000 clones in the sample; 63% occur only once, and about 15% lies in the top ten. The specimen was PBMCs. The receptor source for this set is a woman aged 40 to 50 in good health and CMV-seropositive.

Here the CDR3 reads CASSPPTGVNIQYF. The CDR3 region has the DNA TGTGCCAGCTCACCGCCGACAGGGGTAAACATTCAGTACTTC. The chain recombines TRBV18 with TRBJ2-4; 8 bases fit TRBD1. This CDR3 comprises 14 residues. CDR1 and CDR2 from the germline V gene are KGHSH and LQKENI. J was trimmed by 6 bases and V by 3 bases; bases with no gene match: 4. Based on the CDR3 plus reference TRBV18 and TRBJ2-4, the full variable domain is NAGVMQNPRHLVRRRGQEARLRCSPMKGHSHVYWYRQLPEEGLKFMVYLQKENIIDESGMPKERFSAEFPKEGPSILRIQQVVRGDSAAYFCASSPPTGVNIQYFGAGTRLSVL.

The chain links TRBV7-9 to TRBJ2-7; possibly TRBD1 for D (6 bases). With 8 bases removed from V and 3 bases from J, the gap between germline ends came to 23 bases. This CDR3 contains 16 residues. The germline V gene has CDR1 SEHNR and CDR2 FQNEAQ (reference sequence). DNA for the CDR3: TGTGCCAGCGCTCCATTCGGCCAGGGGAAAGTCTACGAGCAGTACTTC. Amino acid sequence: CASAPFGQGKVYEQYF.

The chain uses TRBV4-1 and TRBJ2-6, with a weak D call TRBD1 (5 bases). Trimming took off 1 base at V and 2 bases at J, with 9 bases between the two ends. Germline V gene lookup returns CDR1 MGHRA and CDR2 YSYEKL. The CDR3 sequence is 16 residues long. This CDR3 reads CASSQGPQAGANVLTF. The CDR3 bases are TGCGCCAGCAGCCAAGGCCCACAGGCTGGGGCCAACGTCCTGACTTTC.

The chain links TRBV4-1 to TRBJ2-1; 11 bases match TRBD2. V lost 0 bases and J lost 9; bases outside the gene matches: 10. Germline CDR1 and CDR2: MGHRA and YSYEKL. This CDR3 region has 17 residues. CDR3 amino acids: CASSQENLSGRAGEQFF. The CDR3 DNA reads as TGCGCCAGCAGCCAAGAAAACCTTAGCGGGAGGGCGGGTGAGCAGTTCTTC.

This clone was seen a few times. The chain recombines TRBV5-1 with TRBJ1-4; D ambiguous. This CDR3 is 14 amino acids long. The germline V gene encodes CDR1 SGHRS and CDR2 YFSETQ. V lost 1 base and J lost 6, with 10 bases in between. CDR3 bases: TGCGCCAGCAGCTTGAGCGGGGTCGATGAAAAACTGTTTTTT. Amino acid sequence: CASSLSGVDEKLFF.

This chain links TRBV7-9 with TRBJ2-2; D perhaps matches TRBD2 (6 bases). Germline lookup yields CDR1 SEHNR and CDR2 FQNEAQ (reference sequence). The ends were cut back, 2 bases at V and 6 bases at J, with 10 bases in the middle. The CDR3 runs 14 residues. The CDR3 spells CASSLPGSPGELFF. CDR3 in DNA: TGTGCCAGCAGCTTACCCGGGAGCCCCGGGGAGCTGTTTTTT.

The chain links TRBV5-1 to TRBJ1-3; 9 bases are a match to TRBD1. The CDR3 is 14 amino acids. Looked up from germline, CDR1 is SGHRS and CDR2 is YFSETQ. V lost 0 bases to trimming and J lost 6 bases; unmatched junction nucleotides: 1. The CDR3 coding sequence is TGCGCCAGCAGCTTGGGACAGGGGGAAAACACCATATATTTT. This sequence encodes CASSLGQGENTIYF. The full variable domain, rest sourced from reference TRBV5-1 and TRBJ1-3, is KAGVTQTPRYLIKTRGQQVTLSCSPISGHRSVSWYQQTPGQGLQFLFEYFSETQRNKGNFPGRFSGRQFSNSRSEMNVSTLELGDSALYLCASSLGQGENTIYFGEGSWLTVV.

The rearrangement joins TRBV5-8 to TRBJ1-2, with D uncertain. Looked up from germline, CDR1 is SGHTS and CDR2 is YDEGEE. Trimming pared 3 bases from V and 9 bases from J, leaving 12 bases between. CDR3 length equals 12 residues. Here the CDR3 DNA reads TGTGCCAGCAGCTCCCCCCCTAATCGCTACACCTTC. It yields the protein CASSSPPNRYTF.

The CDR3 loop reads CASRVVGAPGELFF. The CDR3 nucleotides are TGTGCCAGCAGGGTTGTGGGAGCCCCCGGGGAGCTGTTTTTT. This chain uses TRBV11-2 with TRBJ2-2; D perhaps matches TRBD2 (5 bases). V was shortened by 6 bases and J by 6 bases, with 14 bases between the two germline ends. Germline assignment: CDR1 SGHAT and CDR2 FQNNGV. This CDR3 contains 14 residues.

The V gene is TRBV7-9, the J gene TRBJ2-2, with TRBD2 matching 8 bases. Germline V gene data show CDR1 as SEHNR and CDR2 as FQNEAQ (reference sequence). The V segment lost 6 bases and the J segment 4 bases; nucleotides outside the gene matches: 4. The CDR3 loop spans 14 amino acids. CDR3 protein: CASRVTSGTGELFF. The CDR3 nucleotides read TGTGCCAGCAGAGTTACTAGCGGCACCGGGGAGCTGTTTTTT.

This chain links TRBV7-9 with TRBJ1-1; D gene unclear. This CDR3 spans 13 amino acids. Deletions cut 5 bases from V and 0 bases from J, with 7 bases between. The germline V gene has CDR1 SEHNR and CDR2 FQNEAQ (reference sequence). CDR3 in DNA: TGTGCCAGCAGCGCGAGTCTGAACACTGAAGCTTTCTTT. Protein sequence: CASSASLNTEAFF. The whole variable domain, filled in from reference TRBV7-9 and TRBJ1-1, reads DTGVSQNPRHKITKRGQNVTFRCDPISEHNRLYWYRQTLGQGPEFLTYFQNEAQLEKSRLLSDRFSAERPKGSFSTLEIQRTEQGDSAMYLCASSASLNTEAFFGQGTRLTVV.

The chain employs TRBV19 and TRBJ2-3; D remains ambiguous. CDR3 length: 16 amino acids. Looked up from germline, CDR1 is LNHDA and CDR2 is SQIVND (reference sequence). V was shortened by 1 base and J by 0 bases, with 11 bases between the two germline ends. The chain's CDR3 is CASSIGSFTSTDTQYF. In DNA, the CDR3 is TGTGCCAGTAGTATAGGATCGTTCACTAGCACAGATACGCAGTATTTT.

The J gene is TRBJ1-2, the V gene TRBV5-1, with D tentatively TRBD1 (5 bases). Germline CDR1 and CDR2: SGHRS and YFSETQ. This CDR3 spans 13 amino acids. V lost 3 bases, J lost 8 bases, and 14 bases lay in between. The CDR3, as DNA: TGCGCCAGCAGCTCGGGGGAAAGGACAGGCTACACCTTC. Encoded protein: CASSSGERTGYTF.

The CDR3, as DNA: TGTGCCAGCAGCTTAGAAGGGGGAACCTACGAGCAGTACTTC. Translated, it gives CASSLEGGTYEQYF. This chain connects TRBV7-6 to TRBJ2-7, with D maybe TRBD1 (6 bases). The germline CDR1 and CDR2 sequences are SGHVS and FNYEAQ. CDR3 length: 14 residues. V dropped 1 base and J dropped 2 bases, with 9 bases sitting between them.

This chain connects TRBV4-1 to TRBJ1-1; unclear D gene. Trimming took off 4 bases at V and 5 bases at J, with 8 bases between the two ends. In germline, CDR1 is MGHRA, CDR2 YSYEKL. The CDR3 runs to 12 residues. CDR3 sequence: CASSRPGTEAFF. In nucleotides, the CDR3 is TGCGCCAGCAGCCGTCCCGGGACTGAAGCTTTCTTT.

CDR3 in DNA: TGTGCCAGCAGCGTCACTAGCGGGATGAATTTGGGTGAGCAGTTCTTC. Protein product: CASSVTSGMNLGEQFF. V usage is TRBV9 and J usage is TRBJ2-1, with 10 bases lining up with TRBD2. The ends lost 2 bases at V and 9 bases at J; junction bases unmatched: 11. Germline V CDR1 and CDR2: SGDLS, YYNGEE. The CDR3 is 16 amino acids.

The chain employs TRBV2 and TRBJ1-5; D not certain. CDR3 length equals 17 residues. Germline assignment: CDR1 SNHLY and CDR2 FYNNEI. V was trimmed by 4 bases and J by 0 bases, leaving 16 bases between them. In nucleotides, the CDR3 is TGTGCCAGCAGTGTAGAGGTCGGTGGTCTTAGCAATCAGCCCCAGCATTTT. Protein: CASSVEVGGLSNQPQHF.

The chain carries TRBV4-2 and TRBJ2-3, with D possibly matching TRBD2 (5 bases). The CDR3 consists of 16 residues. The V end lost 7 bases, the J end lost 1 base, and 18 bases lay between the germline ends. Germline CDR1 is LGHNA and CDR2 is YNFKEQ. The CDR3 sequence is CASTQRAYGGTDTQYF. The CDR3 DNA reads TGTGCCAGCACCCAGAGGGCGTATGGGGGCACAGATACGCAGTATTTT.

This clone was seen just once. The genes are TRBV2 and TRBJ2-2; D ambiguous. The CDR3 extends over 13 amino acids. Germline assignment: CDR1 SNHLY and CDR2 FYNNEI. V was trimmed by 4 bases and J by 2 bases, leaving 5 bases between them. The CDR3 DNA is TGTGCCAGCAGTGTGACTAACACCGGGGAGCTGTTTTTT. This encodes CASSVTNTGELFF.

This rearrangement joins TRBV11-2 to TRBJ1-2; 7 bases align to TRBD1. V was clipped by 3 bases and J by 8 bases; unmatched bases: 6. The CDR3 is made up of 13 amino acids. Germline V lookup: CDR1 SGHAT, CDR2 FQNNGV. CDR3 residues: CASSFKGAGGYTF. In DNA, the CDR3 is TGTGCCAGCAGCTTCAAGGGGGCGGGGGGCTACACCTTC.

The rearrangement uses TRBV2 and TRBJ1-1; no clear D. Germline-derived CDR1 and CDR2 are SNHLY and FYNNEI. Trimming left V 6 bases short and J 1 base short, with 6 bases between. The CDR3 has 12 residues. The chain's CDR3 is CASRRANTEAFF. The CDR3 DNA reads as TGTGCCAGCAGGCGGGCGAACACTGAAGCTTTCTTT.